The clone carrying this T cell receptor beta chain was observed many times. Its antigen is not identified. Germline V lookup: CDR1 SGHRS, CDR2 YFSETQ. CDR3 length equals 15 residues. Trimming stripped 0 bases from V and 6 bases from J, with 12 bases between. The record originates from a study of T-cell reconstitution after alpha-beta-depleted transplantation in children. Preparing the TCRbeta library involved the use of unique molecular identifiers. TCRdb fed the PCR reads into MiXCR, producing one record per CDR3 protein. The table records 240,000 or so distinct CDR3 sequences, approximately 8.9% of them present only once. Study-wide results and caveats: Recipient T cells and thymic progenitors that survived were the source of the high TCRbeta diversity seen at day 60 in some patients. At around two months after transplant, the alpha-beta T cells were reportedly derived from several hundred expanded clones that came from non-depleted graft cells.

This TCR derives from a male patient younger than 18 who had a stem cell transplant for acute lymphoblastic leukemia, so the T cells may come from the graft donor. The source was PBMCs, mostly from graft donor cells, collected 180 days after TCRalphabeta/CD19-depleted stem cell transplant. The rearrangement joins TRBV5-1 to TRBJ2-2, with D unresolved. CDR3 bases: TGCGCCAGCAGCTTGGCCGCCGTCGTCTCCGGGGAGCTGTTTTTT. Translation gives CASSLAAVVSGELFF.